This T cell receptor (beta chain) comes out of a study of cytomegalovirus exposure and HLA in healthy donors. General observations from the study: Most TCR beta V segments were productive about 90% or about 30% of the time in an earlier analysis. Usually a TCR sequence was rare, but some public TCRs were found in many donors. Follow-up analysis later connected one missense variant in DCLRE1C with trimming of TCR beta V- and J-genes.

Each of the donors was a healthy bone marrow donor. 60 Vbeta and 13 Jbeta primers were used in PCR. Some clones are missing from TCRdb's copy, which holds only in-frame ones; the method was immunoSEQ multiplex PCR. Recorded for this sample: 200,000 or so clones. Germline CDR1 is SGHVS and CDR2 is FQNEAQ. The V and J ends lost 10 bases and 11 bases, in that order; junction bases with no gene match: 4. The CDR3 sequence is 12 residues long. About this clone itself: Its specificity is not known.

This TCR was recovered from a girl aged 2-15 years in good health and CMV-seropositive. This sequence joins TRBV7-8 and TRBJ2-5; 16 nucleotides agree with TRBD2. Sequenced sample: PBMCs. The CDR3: CATGTSGREQYF. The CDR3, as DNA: TGTGCCACCGGGACTAGCGGGAGGGAGCAGTACTTC.